This is a list of T cell receptor beta chains from one sample in a study of blood T cell repertoires in COVID-19. Assay used: immunoSEQ multiplex PCR; TCRdb lists only in-frame clones, some missing. The sample consists of a few hundred thousand clones, 80% to 90% of them appearing once. Material for sequencing was peripheral blood. The receptors come from a man in his forties with acute or convalescent COVID-19. Each CDR3 is given with its conserved first and last residue. The D gene is left open where the match is weak. Not every row has a clone size; where given, it reads once, few, many or a size class.

d_call j_call v_call clone_size cdr3_nt cdr3_aa
TRBD1 TRBJ2-5 TRBV27 NA TGTGCCAGCAGTCTAATGCGGACAGGGACTCAAGAGACCCAGTACTTC CASSLMRTGTQETQYF
NA TRBJ2-7 TRBV5-1 NA TGCGCCAGCAGCTTGGGAGACAGGCCTTTCTACGAGCAGTACTTC CASSLGDRPFYEQYF
NA TRBJ1-5 TRBV28 NA TGTGCCAGCAGTTTAAATAGCCTCCTTAGCAATCAGCCCCAGCATTTT CASSLNSLLSNQPQHF
TRBD1 TRBJ2-6 TRBV5-1 once TGCGCCAGCAGCGCGCCGGGACAGTACTCTGGGGCCAACGTCCTGACTTTC CASSAPGQYSGANVLTF
NA TRBJ2-2 TRBV6-1 NA TGTGCCAGCAGTGAAGTGGACGGGACAAACACCGGGGAGCTGTTTTTT CASSEVDGTNTGELFF
NA TRBJ1-1 TRBV12-3/TRBV12-4 NA TGTGCCAGCAGTTTATTGTCCTCTCAAGCTTTCTTT CASSLLSSQAFF
NA TRBJ2-7 TRBV5-1 NA TGCGCCAGCAGCTCCCAGGCTGGGGCGACCTACGAGCAGTACTTC CASSSQAGATYEQYF
NA TRBJ1-1 TRBV6-6 NA TGTGCCAGCAGTCAAACGCGGGGGGAGACTGAAGCTTTCTTT CASSQTRGETEAFF
TRBD1 TRBJ2-7 TRBV7-9 NA TGTGCCAGCAGCTCCGCATCGACAGGGGAGTACGAGCAGTACTTC CASSSASTGEYEQYF
TRBD1 TRBJ2-6 TRBV3-1/TRBV3-2 NA TGTGCCAGCAGCCAAGAACTGGGACAGGCTAGCTCTGGGGCCAACGTCCTGACTTTC CASSQELGQASSGANVLTF
TRBD2 TRBJ2-7 TRBV30 NA TGTGCCTGGAGGCGGGGGGCTAACGAGCAGTACTTC CAWRRGANEQYF
NA TRBJ2-7 TRBV13 NA TGTGCCAGCAGCTACGCGCTGGGACTTTCCTACGAGCAGTACTTC CASSYALGLSYEQYF
NA TRBJ1-3 TRBV5-5 NA TGTGCCAGCAGCAATCAGGTACAGATCTCTGGAAACACCATATATTTT CASSNQVQISGNTIYF
TRBD2 TRBJ2-5 TRBV7-3 NA TGTGCCAGCAGCAGACTAGCGGGGGGTGGCTTAGAGACCCAGTACTTC CASSRLAGGGLETQYF
TRBD2 TRBJ2-3 TRBV19 NA TGTGCCAGTACCGCCAGCGGGAGGAATGTGGATACGCAGTATTTT CASTASGRNVDTQYF
TRBD1 TRBJ1-5 TRBV28 NA TGTGCCAGCAGTTCCGCCGGGACAGCCTATAGCAATCAGCCCCAGCATTTT CASSSAGTAYSNQPQHF
NA TRBJ1-6 TRBV2 NA TGTGCCAGCAGTGGAGACAGTAATTCACCCCTCCACTTT CASSGDSNSPLHF
NA TRBJ1-5 TRBV28 NA TGTGCCAGCAGGACGGTTGGGGGGTTTCAGCCCCAGCATTTT CASRTVGGFQPQHF
TRBD1 TRBJ2-7 TRBV3-1/TRBV3-2 NA TGTGCCAGCAGCCCATATACGTCCGGGACAGGCGACTACGAGCAGTACTTC CASSPYTSGTGDYEQYF
NA TRBJ1-2 TRBV6-1 NA TGTGCCAGCAGTGGACTCCTCAGGGGTCCTCTCTGGGGCTACACCTTC CASSGLLRGPLWGYTF
TRBD1 TRBJ2-7 TRBV23-1 NA TGCGCCAGCAGTCATGCGGTTTTGTGTGAGGACAGGGCGTGCTACGAGCAGTACTTC CASSHAVLCEDRACYEQYF
TRBD2 TRBJ2-1 TRBV27 NA TGTGCCAGCAGTTTAATGGTCCAGCTAGCGGGAATGGACGAGCAGTTCTTC CASSLMVQLAGMDEQFF